This T cell receptor (beta chain) is drawn from a study of shared clonotypes between healthy human individuals. It was CD45RO-negative cells, positively selected for CCR7, that made up naive CD8 cells, with terminally differentiated effector memory CD45RA+ cells excluded. TCRdb keeps only in-frame clones here, not all; method: immunoSEQ multiplex PCR. The table has about 580,000 clones, 95% to 98% seen once. Trimming removed 7 bases from V and 0 bases from J, with 16 bases in between. This CDR3 region has 16 residues. Per the germline V gene, CDR1 is SNHLY and CDR2 is FYNNEI. This clone has a single count.

The rearrangement links TRBV2 to TRBJ2-1; possible D gene TRBD2, 6 bases. The specimen sequenced was naive CD8+ T cells sorted from blood. The TCR was taken from a man under 40 in good health. The CDR3 coding sequence is TGTGCCAGCACATTGGGACTTCCTCCCTCCTACAATGAGCAGTTCTTC. Protein sequence: CASTLGLPPSYNEQFF.